This TCR beta chain appears in the sequencing data of a study of T cells in Graves' hyperthyroidism and ophthalmopathy. Study overall: Staff took peripheral blood when the initial diagnosis was made, before any treatment began. Study conclusions and caveats: Ophthalmopathy was told apart from stable hyperthyroidism by a 13 V-J model. Blood also contained most expanded thyroid clonotypes above 0.001. Ophthalmopathy, which appeared later, was predicted by the model a median about 6 months before onset.

Ten or more counts support this clonotype. The antigen is undetermined. TCR beta CDR3 regions were amplified from RNA transcripts. The TCR CDR3 first-round RT-PCR relied on the HTBI primer set. Each CDR3 protein is one row after TCRdb ran MiXCR on the multiplex PCR reads. The table lists 300,000 to 500,000 distinct CDR3 sequences, more than 12% of them singletons. Germline V gives CDR1 SGHTA, CDR2 FQGNSA. CDR3 size: 15 residues. Trimming cost V 5 bases and J 1 base, with 15 bases left between them. The clonotype comes from a man in his fifties or sixties with Graves' ophthalmopathy. The V and J genes are TRBV7-2 and TRBJ2-7; maybe TRBD1 (5 bases). The sequenced material came from blood. CDR3 bases: TGTGCCAGCAGCCCCCAAACAGGACCTTCCTACGAGCAGTACTTC. It specifies CASSPQTGPSYEQYF.